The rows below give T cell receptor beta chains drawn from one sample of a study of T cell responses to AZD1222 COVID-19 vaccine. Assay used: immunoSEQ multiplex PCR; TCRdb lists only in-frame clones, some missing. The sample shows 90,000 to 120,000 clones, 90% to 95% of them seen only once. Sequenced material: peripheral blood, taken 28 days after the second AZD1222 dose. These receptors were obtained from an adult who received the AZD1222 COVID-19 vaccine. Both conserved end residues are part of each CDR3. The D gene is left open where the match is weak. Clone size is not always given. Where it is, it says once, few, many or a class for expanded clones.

CDR3: CASSKEGWNTEAFF; DNA: TGTGCCAGCAGCAAAGAAGGGTGGAACACTGAAGCTTTCTTT; size: once; D: .; V: TRBV21-1; J: TRBJ1-1
CDR3: CASGRFSGNTIYF; DNA: TGTGCCAGCGGACGGTTCTCTGGAAACACCATATATTTT; size: .; D: .; V: TRBV19; J: TRBJ1-3
CDR3: CAWSVGLGEKLFF; DNA: TGTGCCTGGAGTGTAGGTTTAGGTGAAAAACTGTTTTTT; size: .; D: .; V: TRBV30; J: TRBJ1-4
CDR3: CASSSNIQGFLFSYNSPLHF; DNA: TGCGCCAGCAGTTCAAATATTCAGGGGTTCCTCTTCTCCTATAATTCACCCCTCCACTTT; size: .; D: .; V: TRBV10-1; J: TRBJ1-6
CDR3: CASSLLQGVDYGYTF; DNA: TGTGCCAGCAGCTTGTTACAGGGGGTCGACTATGGCTACACCTTC; size: .; D: TRBD1; V: TRBV5-6; J: TRBJ1-2
CDR3: CASSFGQSTEAFF; DNA: TGTGCCAGCAGCTTTGGGCAGAGCACTGAAGCTTTCTTT; size: .; D: .; V: TRBV7-9; J: TRBJ1-1
CDR3: CASSRRGNTIYF; DNA: TGTGCCAGCAGCCGAAGAGGAAACACCATATATTTT; size: .; D: .; V: TRBV3-1/TRBV3-2; J: TRBJ1-3
CDR3: CATSRVGREANEKLFF; DNA: TGTGCCACCAGCAGAGTTGGGAGGGAGGCTAATGAAAAACTGTTTTTT; size: .; D: .; V: TRBV15; J: TRBJ1-4
CDR3: CASSFPRQGDSEAFF; DNA: TGCGCCAGCAGCTTCCCGCGACAGGGGGACTCTGAAGCTTTCTTT; size: .; D: TRBD1; V: TRBV4-1; J: TRBJ1-1
CDR3: CASSSQAYNEQFF; DNA: TGTGCCAGCAGCTCGCAAGCCTACAATGAGCAGTTCTTC; size: .; D: .; V: TRBV5-6; J: TRBJ2-1
CDR3: CASSQADRSYNEQFF; DNA: TGTGCCAGCAGCCAAGCGGATCGCTCCTACAATGAGCAGTTCTTC; size: once; D: .; V: TRBV11-2; J: TRBJ2-1
CDR3: CASSLAGVSNQPQHF; DNA: TGTGCCAGCAGCTTAGCGGGGGTCAGCAATCAGCCCCAGCATTTT; size: .; D: .; V: TRBV7-2; J: TRBJ1-5
CDR3: CASSLESGRLQETQYF; DNA: TGTGCCAGCAGCTTAGAGAGCGGGAGGCTCCAAGAGACCCAGTACTTC; size: .; D: TRBD2; V: TRBV7-9; J: TRBJ2-5
CDR3: CASSPRQSSGNTIYF; DNA: TGTGCCAGCAGCCCCCGACAGAGCTCTGGAAACACCATATATTTT; size: .; D: .; V: TRBV6-4; J: TRBJ1-3
CDR3: CASSQELGDYGYTF; DNA: TGCGCCAGCAGCCAAGAATTGGGGGACTATGGCTACACCTTC; size: .; D: .; V: TRBV4-3; J: TRBJ1-2
CDR3: CASSLGASGSLETQYF; DNA: TGTGCCAGCAGCTTAGGTGCTAGCGGGAGTCTGGAGACCCAGTACTTC; size: .; D: TRBD2; V: TRBV7-2; J: TRBJ2-5
CDR3: CASSGQGNTEAFF; DNA: TGCGCCAGCTCGGGACAGGGAAACACTGAAGCTTTCTTT; size: .; D: TRBD1; V: TRBV5-1; J: TRBJ1-1
CDR3: CASSLGGDSIEKLFF; DNA: TGCGCCAGCAGCTTGGGCGGTGACAGTATTGAAAAACTGTTTTTT; size: .; D: .; V: TRBV5-1; J: TRBJ1-4
CDR3: CASSRTDSYEQYF; DNA: TGCGCCAGCAGTAGGACAGATTCCTACGAGCAGTACTTC; size: few; D: .; V: TRBV5-1; J: TRBJ2-7
CDR3: CAWRGNTEAFF; DNA: TGTGCCTGGAGGGGGAACACTGAAGCTTTCTTT; size: .; D: .; V: TRBV30; J: TRBJ1-1
CDR3: CASSNGGYTF; DNA: TGTGCCAGCAGTAACGGTGGCTACACCTTC; size: .; D: .; V: TRBV6-5; J: TRBJ1-2
CDR3: CASSFAGLYGYTF; DNA: TGTGCCAGCAGCTTCGCCGGACTCTATGGCTACACCTTC; size: .; D: .; V: TRBV5-5; J: TRBJ1-2
CDR3: CASSRNREKLFF; DNA: TGTGCCAGCAGCCGCAACAGGGAAAAACTGTTTTTT; size: .; D: .; V: TRBV3-1/TRBV3-2; J: TRBJ1-4
CDR3: CASSPGGGELFF; DNA: TGTGCCAGCAGCCCGGGGGGCGGGGAGCTGTTTTTT; size: .; D: TRBD2; V: TRBV7-6; J: TRBJ2-2
CDR3: CASSYTWGQGINQPQHF; DNA: TGTGCCAGTAGCTATACCTGGGGACAGGGGATCAATCAGCCCCAGCATTTT; size: .; D: TRBD1; V: TRBV19; J: TRBJ1-5
CDR3: CASRDYRGNGELFF; DNA: TGTGCCAGCAGGGACTATCGAGGAAACGGGGAGCTGTTTTTT; size: .; D: .; V: TRBV6-5; J: TRBJ2-2
CDR3: CATGRTTDTQYF; DNA: TGTGCCACCGGGCGGACTACAGATACGCAGTATTTT; size: .; D: .; V: TRBV24-1; J: TRBJ2-3
CDR3: CASSQAQGFHEPLHF; DNA: TGTGCCAGCAGCCAAGCACAGGGGTTTCATGAACCCCTCCACTTT; size: once; D: TRBD1; V: TRBV3-1/TRBV3-2; J: TRBJ1-6
CDR3: CASSLDGSPSTDTQYF; DNA: TGCGCCAGCAGCTTGGACGGCAGCCCTAGCACAGATACGCAGTATTTT; size: .; D: .; V: TRBV5-1; J: TRBJ2-3
CDR3: CASSKRQEANEKLFF; DNA: TGCGCCAGCAGTAAAAGACAGGAGGCTAATGAAAAACTGTTTTTT; size: .; D: .; V: TRBV23-1; J: TRBJ1-4
CDR3: CASSLERYSSFNSPLHF; DNA: TGTGCCAGCAGTTTGGAACGATATTCCTCGTTTAATTCACCCCTCCACTTT; size: .; D: .; V: TRBV27; J: TRBJ1-6
CDR3: CASSLALGPSEAGNTIYF; DNA: TGTGCCAGCAGCTTGGCCCTCGGGCCCAGTGAAGCTGGAAACACCATATATTTT; size: few; D: .; V: TRBV5-4; J: TRBJ1-3
CDR3: CASSNRDRFEQFF; DNA: TGTGCCAGCAGCAACCGGGACAGGTTTGAGCAGTTCTTC; size: .; D: TRBD1; V: TRBV7-9; J: TRBJ2-1
CDR3: CASRDSLTYEQYF; DNA: TGTGCCAGTAGGGACAGCCTTACTTACGAGCAGTACTTC; size: few; D: .; V: TRBV19; J: TRBJ2-7
CDR3: CASSWTPRQGETQYF; DNA: TGTGCCAGCAGCTGGACGCCCCGCCAGGGGGAGACCCAGTACTTC; size: .; D: .; V: TRBV5-5; J: TRBJ2-5
CDR3: CASTNSNTGINTGELFF; DNA: TGTGCCAGTACGAACTCAAACACAGGGATAAACACCGGGGAGCTGTTTTTT; size: few; D: .; V: TRBV9; J: TRBJ2-2
CDR3: CASSQSDTAAKNIQYF; DNA: TGTGCCAGCAGCCAATCTGACACGGCGGCCAAAAACATTCAGTACTTC; size: .; D: .; V: TRBV3-1/TRBV3-2; J: TRBJ2-4
CDR3: CASSSGTGANEQFF; DNA: TGTGCCAGCAGTTCCGGGACAGGGGCAAATGAGCAGTTCTTC; size: .; D: TRBD1; V: TRBV6-5; J: TRBJ2-1
CDR3: CASSQDRGQGSYNEQFF; DNA: TGCGCCAGCAGCCAAGATAGAGGACAGGGGTCCTACAATGAGCAGTTCTTC; size: .; D: TRBD1; V: TRBV4-3; J: TRBJ2-1
CDR3: CASSIGTESYYGYTF; DNA: TGTGCCAGTAGTATAGGGACAGAATCTTACTATGGCTACACCTTC; size: .; D: .; V: TRBV19; J: TRBJ1-2
CDR3: CASSPPGAYEQYF; DNA: TGTGCCAGCAGCCCCCCCGGGGCCTACGAGCAGTACTTC; size: .; D: .; V: TRBV13; J: TRBJ2-7
CDR3: CASSPTRMETQYF; DNA: TGTGCCAGCAGCCCCACACGAATGGAGACCCAGTACTTC; size: .; D: .; V: TRBV6-5; J: TRBJ2-5
CDR3: CASSSGTVGYEQYF; DNA: TGTGCCAGCAGCTCCGGGACTGTAGGCTACGAGCAGTACTTC; size: .; D: .; V: TRBV9; J: TRBJ2-7
CDR3: CASSQGIHTGELFF; DNA: TGCGCCAGCAGCCAAGGGATTCACACCGGGGAGCTGTTTTTT; size: .; D: .; V: TRBV4-3; J: TRBJ2-2
CDR3: CASSYRTNYGYTF; DNA: TGTGCCAGCAGTTACCGGACGAACTATGGCTACACCTTC; size: .; D: .; V: TRBV6-5; J: TRBJ1-2
CDR3: CASRYAGTYNEQFF; DNA: TGCGCCAGCCGATATGCGGGTACCTACAATGAGCAGTTCTTC; size: .; D: .; V: TRBV5-1; J: TRBJ2-1
CDR3: CASSRGPHEGTEAFF; DNA: TGTGCCAGCTCACGGGGGCCCCACGAGGGTACTGAAGCTTTCTTT; size: .; D: .; V: TRBV18; J: TRBJ1-1